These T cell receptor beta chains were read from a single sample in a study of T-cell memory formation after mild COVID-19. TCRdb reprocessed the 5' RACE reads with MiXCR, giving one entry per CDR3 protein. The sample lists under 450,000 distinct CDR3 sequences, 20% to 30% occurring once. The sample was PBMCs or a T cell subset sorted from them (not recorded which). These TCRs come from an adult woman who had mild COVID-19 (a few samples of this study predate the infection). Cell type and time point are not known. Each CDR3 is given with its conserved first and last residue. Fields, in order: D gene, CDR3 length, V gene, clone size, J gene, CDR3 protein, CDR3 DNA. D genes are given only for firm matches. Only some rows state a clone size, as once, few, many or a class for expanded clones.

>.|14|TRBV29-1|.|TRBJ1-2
CSALSEGANYGYTF
TGCAGCGCGCTTTCCGAGGGAGCTAACTATGGCTACACCTTC
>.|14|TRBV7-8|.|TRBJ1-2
CASSSTGANYGYTF
TGTGCCAGCAGTTCCACGGGGGCGAACTATGGCTACACCTTC
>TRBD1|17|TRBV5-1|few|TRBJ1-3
CASSSQLQGKAGNTIYF
TGCGCCAGCAGCTCACAGTTACAGGGGAAGGCTGGAAACACCATATATTTT
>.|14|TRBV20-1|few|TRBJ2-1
CSARPGTDYNEQFF
TGCAGTGCTAGGCCCGGGACCGACTACAATGAGCAGTTCTTC
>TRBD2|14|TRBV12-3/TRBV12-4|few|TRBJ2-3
CASKWGGGTDTQYF
TGTGCCAGCAAGTGGGGCGGGGGGACAGATACGCAGTATTTT
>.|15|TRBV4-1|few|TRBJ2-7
CASSQARGIDYEQYF
TGCGCCAGCAGCCAAGCCAGGGGTATAGACTACGAGCAGTACTTC
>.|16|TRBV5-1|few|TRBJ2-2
CASSLEGQPNTGELFF
TGCGCCAGCAGCTTGGAGGGTCAACCAAACACCGGGGAGCTGTTTTTT
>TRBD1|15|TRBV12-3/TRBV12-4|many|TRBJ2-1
CASSVRDRGGNEQFF
TGTGCCAGCAGTGTCCGGGACAGGGGAGGGAATGAGCAGTTCTTC
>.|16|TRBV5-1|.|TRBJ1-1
CASSLTTGTVNTEAFF
TGCGCCAGCAGCCTCACCACCGGGACGGTAAACACTGAAGCTTTCTTT
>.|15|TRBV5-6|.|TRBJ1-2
CASSLIIQGSYGYTF
TGTGCCAGCAGCTTGATCATACAGGGCTCCTATGGCTACACCTTC
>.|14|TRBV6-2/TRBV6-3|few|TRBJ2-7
CASPRGDRGYEQYF
TGTGCCAGCCCCAGGGGGGACAGAGGCTACGAGCAGTACTTC
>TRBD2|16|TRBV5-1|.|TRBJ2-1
CASSLEGTALAGEQFF
TGCGCCAGCAGCTTGGAAGGGACAGCCCTAGCGGGAGAGCAGTTCTTC
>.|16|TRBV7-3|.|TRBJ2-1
CASSLGLSGPSNEQFF
TGTGCCAGCAGCTTAGGGCTGAGCGGCCCGTCCAATGAGCAGTTCTTC
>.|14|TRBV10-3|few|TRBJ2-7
CAISDRTAAYEQYF
TGTGCCATCAGTGACCGGACAGCGGCCTACGAGCAGTACTTC
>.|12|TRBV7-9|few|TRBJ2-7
CASSPNKDEQYF
TGTGCCAGCAGCCCCAATAAGGACGAGCAGTACTTC
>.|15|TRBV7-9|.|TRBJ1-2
CASSLLGQRIYGYTF
TGTGCCAGCAGCTTACTCGGACAGCGTATCTATGGCTACACCTTC
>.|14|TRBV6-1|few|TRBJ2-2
CASSSESSTGELFF
TGTGCCAGCAGTTCGGAAAGTTCCACCGGGGAGCTGTTTTTT
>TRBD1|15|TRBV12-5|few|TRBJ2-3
CASAPGTASTDTQYF
TGTGCTAGTGCCCCCGGGACAGCGAGCACAGATACGCAGTATTTT
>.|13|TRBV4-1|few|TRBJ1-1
CASSQERITEAFF
TGCGCCAGCAGCCAAGAAAGGATCACTGAAGCTTTCTTT
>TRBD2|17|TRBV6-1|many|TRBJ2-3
CASSEVIAGGPADTQYF
TGTGCCAGCAGTGAAGTAATAGCGGGGGGGCCCGCAGATACGCAGTATTTT
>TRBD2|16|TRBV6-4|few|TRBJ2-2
CASSGLAGGNTGELFF
TGTGCCAGCAGTGGACTAGCGGGAGGAAACACCGGGGAGCTGTTTTTT